This TCR beta chain was documented in a study of blood T cell repertoires in COVID-19. Study-level background: Researchers got acute and convalescent COVID-19 samples from the United States, Italy and Spain. Sources were T cells, B-cell-depleted T cells, or PBMCs; the material itself was cDNA or gDNA.

Patients from Seattle were sampled longitudinally, starting during active infection. Trimming took off 0 bases at V and 5 bases at J, with 11 bases between the two ends. CDR1 is SGHRS and CDR2 is YFSETQ in the germline V gene. This CDR3 comprises 15 residues. Under the authors' procedure: Scientists estimated how many nucleated cells there were by amplifying reference gene primers. Profiled with immunoSEQ multiplex PCR; TCRdb holds only in-frame clones, not every one. V and J calls plus clone size are reproduced from that table; the DNA served to infer D and trimming. The sample has around 250,000 clones, more than 70% seen once.

This TCR was sampled from an elderly woman with COVID-19, enrolled during active disease. The specimen was peripheral blood. The V call is TRBV5-1, the J call TRBJ2-2; D unresolved. CDR3 nucleotides: TGCGCCAGCAGCTTGGCCGGGTACAAAACCGGGGAGCTGTTTTTT. Translation: CASSLAGYKTGELFF.